This T cell receptor (beta chain) was identified in a study of CD8 T cells in ankylosing spondylitis. Study-level results: Significant enrichment of disease-linked clones was reportedly seen in matched ankylosing spondylitis synovial fluid. Earlier literature documents some of the motif variants in reactive arthritis synovial fluid and blood. Made up of fewer than ten highly homologous variants, a TCR beta motif appeared characteristic of ankylosing spondylitis blood. Peripheral blood samples showed relatively rare disease-linked clones, and these clones were CD8+.

Germline V gene data show CDR1 as SGHRS and CDR2 as YFSETQ. Trimming at V came to 2 bases and at J to 2 bases, leaving 13 bases not matched to a gene. There are 19 residues in the CDR3. Making use of molecular barcodes, quantitative 5'-RACE generated TCR beta libraries. A single record per CDR3 protein comes from TCRdb applying MiXCR to the 5' RACE reads. The table includes hundreds of thousands of distinct CDR3 sequences, 25% to 30% detected once. This clonotype has only a few counts. No antigen is known for it. The origin of this receptor is a male donor with ankylosing spondylitis. V and J are TRBV5-1 and TRBJ2-5, with TRBD2 matching over 12 bases. The sequenced sample was blood, either unsorted or a sorted T cell fraction (not recorded which). The CDR3, as DNA: TGCGCCAGCAGCTTAGATAACCCATGGACTAGCGGGGTACAAGAGACCCAGTACTTC. Protein: CASSLDNPWTSGVQETQYF.